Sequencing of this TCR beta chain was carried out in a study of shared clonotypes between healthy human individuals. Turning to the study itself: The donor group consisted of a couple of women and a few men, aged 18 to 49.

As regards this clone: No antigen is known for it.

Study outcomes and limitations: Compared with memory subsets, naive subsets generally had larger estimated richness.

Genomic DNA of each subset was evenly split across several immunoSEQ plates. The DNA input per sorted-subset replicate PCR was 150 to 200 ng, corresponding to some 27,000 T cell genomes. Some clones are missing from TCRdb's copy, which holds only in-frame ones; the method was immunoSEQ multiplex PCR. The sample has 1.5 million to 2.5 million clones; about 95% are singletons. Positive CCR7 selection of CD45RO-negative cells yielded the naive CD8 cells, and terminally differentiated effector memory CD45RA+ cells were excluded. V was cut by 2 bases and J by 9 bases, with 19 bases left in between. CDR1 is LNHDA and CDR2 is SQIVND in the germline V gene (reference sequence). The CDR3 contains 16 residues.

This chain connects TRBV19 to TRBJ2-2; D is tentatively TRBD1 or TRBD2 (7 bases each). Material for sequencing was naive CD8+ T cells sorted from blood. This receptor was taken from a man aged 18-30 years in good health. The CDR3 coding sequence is TGTGCCAGTAGTATACATACAGGGGAAGCGGGATGGGAGCTGTTTTTT. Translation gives CASSIHTGEAGWELFF.